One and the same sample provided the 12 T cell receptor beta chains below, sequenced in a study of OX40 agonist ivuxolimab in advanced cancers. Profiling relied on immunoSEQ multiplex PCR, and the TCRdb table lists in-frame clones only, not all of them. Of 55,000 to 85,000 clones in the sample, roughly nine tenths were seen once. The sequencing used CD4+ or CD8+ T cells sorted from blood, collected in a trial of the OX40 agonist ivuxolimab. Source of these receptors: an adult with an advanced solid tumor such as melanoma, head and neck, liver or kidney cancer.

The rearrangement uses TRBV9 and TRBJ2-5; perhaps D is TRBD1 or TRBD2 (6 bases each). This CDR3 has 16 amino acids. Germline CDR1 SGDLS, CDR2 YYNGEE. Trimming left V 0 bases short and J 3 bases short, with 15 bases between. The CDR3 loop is CASSVAPKGEEETQYF. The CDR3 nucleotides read TGTGCCAGCAGCGTAGCTCCCAAGGGGGAGGAAGAGACCCAGTACTTC.

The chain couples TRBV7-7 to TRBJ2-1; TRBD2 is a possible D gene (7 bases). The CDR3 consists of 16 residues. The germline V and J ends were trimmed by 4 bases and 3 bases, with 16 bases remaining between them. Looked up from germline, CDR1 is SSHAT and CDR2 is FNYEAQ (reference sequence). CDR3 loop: CASSCGRGAGYNEQFF. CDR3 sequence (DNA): TGTGCCAGCAGCTGTGGACGGGGGGCAGGCTACAATGAGCAGTTCTTC.

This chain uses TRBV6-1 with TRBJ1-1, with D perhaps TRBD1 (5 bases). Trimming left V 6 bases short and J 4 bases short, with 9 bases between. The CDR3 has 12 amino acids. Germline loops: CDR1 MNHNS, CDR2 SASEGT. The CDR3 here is CASRKGSTEAFF. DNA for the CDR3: TGTGCCAGCAGGAAGGGGTCCACTGAAGCTTTCTTT.

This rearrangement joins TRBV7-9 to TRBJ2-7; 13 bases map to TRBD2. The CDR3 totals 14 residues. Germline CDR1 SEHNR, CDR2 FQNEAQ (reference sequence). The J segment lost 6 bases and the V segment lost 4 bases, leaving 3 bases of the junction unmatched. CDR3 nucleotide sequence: TGTGCCAGCAGCTCAGGACTAGCGGGAGTCGAGCAGTACTTC. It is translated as CASSSGLAGVEQYF.

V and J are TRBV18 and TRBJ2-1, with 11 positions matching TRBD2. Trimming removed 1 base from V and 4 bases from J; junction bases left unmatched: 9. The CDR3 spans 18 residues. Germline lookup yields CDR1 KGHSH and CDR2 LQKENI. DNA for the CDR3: TGTGCCAGCTCACCACTACTAGCGGGAGTTGGCTCATACAATGAGCAGTTCTTC. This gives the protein CASSPLLAGVGSYNEQFF.

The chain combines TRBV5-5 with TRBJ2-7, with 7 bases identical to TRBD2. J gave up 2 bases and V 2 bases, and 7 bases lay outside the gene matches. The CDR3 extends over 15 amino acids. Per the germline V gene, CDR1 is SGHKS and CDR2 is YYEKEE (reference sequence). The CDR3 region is CASSFLAGPTYEQYF. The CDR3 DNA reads TGTGCCAGCAGCTTTTTAGCGGGCCCAACCTACGAGCAGTACTTC.

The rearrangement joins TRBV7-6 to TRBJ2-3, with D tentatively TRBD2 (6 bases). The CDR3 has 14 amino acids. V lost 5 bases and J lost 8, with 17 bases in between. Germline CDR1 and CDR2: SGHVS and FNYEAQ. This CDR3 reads CASSPSGEAGTQYF. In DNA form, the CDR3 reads TGTGCCAGCAGCCCCTCGGGGGAGGCGGGTACGCAGTATTTT.

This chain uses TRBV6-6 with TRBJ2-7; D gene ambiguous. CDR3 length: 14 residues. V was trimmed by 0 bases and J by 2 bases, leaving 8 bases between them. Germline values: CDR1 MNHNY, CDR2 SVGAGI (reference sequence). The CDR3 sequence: CASSYSRSTYEQYF. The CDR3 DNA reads TGTGCCAGCAGTTACTCCCGGTCAACCTACGAGCAGTACTTC.

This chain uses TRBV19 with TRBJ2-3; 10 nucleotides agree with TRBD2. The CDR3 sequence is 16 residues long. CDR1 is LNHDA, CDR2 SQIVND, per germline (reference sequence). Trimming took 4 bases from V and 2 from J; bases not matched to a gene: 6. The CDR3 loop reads CASSKPSGGLTDTQYF. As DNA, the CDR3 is TGTGCCAGTAGTAAACCTAGCGGGGGCCTCACAGATACGCAGTATTTT.

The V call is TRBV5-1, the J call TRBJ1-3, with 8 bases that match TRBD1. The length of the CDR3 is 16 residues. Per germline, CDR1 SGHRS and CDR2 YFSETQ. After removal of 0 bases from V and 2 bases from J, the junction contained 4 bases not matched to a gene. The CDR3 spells CASSLAGGLAGNTIYF. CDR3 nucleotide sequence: TGCGCCAGCAGCTTGGCAGGGGGCTTAGCTGGAAACACCATATATTTT.

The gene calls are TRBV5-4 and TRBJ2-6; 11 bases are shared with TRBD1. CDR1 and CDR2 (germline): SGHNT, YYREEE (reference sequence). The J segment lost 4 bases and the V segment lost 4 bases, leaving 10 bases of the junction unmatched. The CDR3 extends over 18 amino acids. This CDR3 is CASSLAGTGGFGANVLTF. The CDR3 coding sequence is TGTGCCAGCAGCCTAGCCGGGACAGGGGGGTTCGGGGCCAACGTCCTGACTTTC. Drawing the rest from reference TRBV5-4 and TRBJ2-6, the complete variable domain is ETGVTQSPTHLIKTRGQQVTLRCSSQSGHNTVSWYQQALGQGPQFIFQYYREEENGRGNFPPRFSGLQFPNYSSELNVNALELDDSALYLCASSLAGTGGFGANVLTFGAGSRLTVL.

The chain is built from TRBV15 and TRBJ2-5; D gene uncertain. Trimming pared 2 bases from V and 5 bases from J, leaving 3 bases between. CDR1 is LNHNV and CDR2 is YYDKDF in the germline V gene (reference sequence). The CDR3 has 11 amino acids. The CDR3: CATSRLETQYF. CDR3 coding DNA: TGTGCCACCAGCAGATTGGAGACCCAGTACTTC. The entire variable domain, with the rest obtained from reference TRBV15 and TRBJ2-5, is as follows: DAMVIQNPRYQVTQFGKPVTLSCSQTLNHNVMYWYQQKSSQAPKLLFHYYDKDFNNEADTPDNFQSRRPNTSFCFLDIRSPGLGDTAMYLCATSRLETQYFGPGTRLLVL.